This TCR beta chain was profiled in a study of blood T cell repertoires in COVID-19. After removal of 4 bases from V and 6 bases from J, the junction contained 5 bases not matched to a gene. Germline CDR1 SGHTA, CDR2 FQGTGA. CDR3 length equals 15 residues. Data came from immunoSEQ multiplex PCR; TCRdb stores just in-frame clones and leaves some out. The repertoire holds approximately 240,000 clones, with roughly 86% as singletons. This clone has a single count. The chain links TRBV7-3 to TRBJ2-3; 12 bases are a match to TRBD2. Input material: peripheral blood. This TCR was sampled from a man in his fifties or sixties with acute or convalescent COVID-19. The CDR3 sequence is CASSSSGGAGDTQYF. The CDR3 region has the DNA TGTGCCAGCAGCTCTAGCGGGGGGGCCGGTGATACGCAGTATTTT.